Shown below are 8 T cell receptor beta chains from a single sample sequenced in a study of shared clonotypes between healthy human individuals. CD45RO negativity and positive selection for CCR7 defined naive CD8 cells, a population that excluded terminally differentiated effector memory CD45RA+ cells. The assay was immunoSEQ multiplex PCR, and TCRdb's table has in-frame clones only and misses some. The sample consists of about 800,000 clones, approximately 96% of them appearing once. The sequenced sample was naive CD8+ T cells sorted from blood. The receptors originated from a man under 40 in good health.

V and J are TRBV7-6 and TRBJ2-2; 12 nucleotides align to TRBD2. The V and J ends lost 4 bases and 2 bases, in that order; junction bases with no gene match: 11. The CDR3 has 19 residues. CDR1 SGHVS and CDR2 FNYEAQ come from the germline V gene. Here the CDR3 reads CASSSGLAGTIRNTGELFF. CDR3 sequence (DNA): TGTGCCAGCAGCTCTGGACTAGCGGGAACGATAAGAAACACCGGGGAGCTGTTTTTT. Full variable domain (rest looked up from reference TRBV7-6 and TRBJ2-2): GAGVSQSPRYKVTKRGQDVALRCDPISGHVSLYWYRQALGQGPEFLTYFNYEAQQDKSGLPNDRFSAERPEGSISTLTIQRTEQRDSAMYRCASSSGLAGTIRNTGELFFGEGSRLTVL.

This rearrangement joins TRBV4-1 to TRBJ1-1; D is unresolved. The CDR3 extends over 13 amino acids. Germline V lookup: CDR1 MGHRA, CDR2 YSYEKL. V lost 5 bases and J lost 1, with 8 bases in between. The CDR3 sequence is CASSITKNTEAFF. CDR3 nucleotide sequence: TGCGCCAGCAGCATAACAAAGAACACTGAAGCTTTCTTT.

This chain connects TRBV27 to TRBJ2-7; D tentatively reads TRBD1 or TRBD2 (6 bases each). Looked up from germline, CDR1 is MNHEY and CDR2 is SMNVEV (reference sequence). V lost 10 bases and J 2 bases, leaving 12 bases between the germline ends. This CDR3 comprises 12 residues. CDR3 residues: CATRRGPYEQYF. Here the CDR3 DNA reads TGTGCCACCAGACGGGGGCCCTACGAGCAGTACTTC.

The chain recombines TRBV4-3 with TRBJ2-7; D might be TRBD1 or TRBD2, each matching 5 bases. The CDR3 sequence is 16 residues long. The germline V gene encodes CDR1 LGHNA and CDR2 YSLEER. Trimming removed 0 bases from V and 6 bases from J, with 18 bases in between. This CDR3 reads CASSQEPHDGGSEQYF. The CDR3 DNA sequence: TGCGCCAGCAGCCAAGAACCCCACGATGGGGGAAGCGAGCAGTACTTC.

This chain uses TRBV27 with TRBJ2-7; 8 bases line up with TRBD2. The CDR3 length is 16 residues. The germline gives CDR1 MNHEY, CDR2 SMNVEV (reference sequence). V shed 0 bases and J 2 bases; nucleotides not matched to a gene: 6. The CDR3 sequence: CASSLSLAEITYEQYF. For the CDR3, the DNA is TGTGCCAGCAGTTTATCACTAGCGGAAATCACCTACGAGCAGTACTTC.

V is TRBV6-1 and J is TRBJ2-1; D not certain. Trimming took 7 bases from V and 6 from J, leaving 19 bases between them. The CDR3 consists of 15 residues. Germline V gene lookup returns CDR1 MNHNS and CDR2 SASEGT. The CDR3 nucleotides read TGTGCCAGCAATTTAGCAGTAGGGTCTGTCAATGAGCAGTTCTTC. It codes for CASNLAVGSVNEQFF.

The DNA for the CDR3 is TGCAGCGCAGATTCGGGGCAGTCAGGCTACACCTTC. It specifies CSADSGQSGYTF. V and J are TRBV29-1 and TRBJ1-2; the D gene is possibly TRBD1 (5 bases). With 7 bases removed from V and 8 bases from J, the gap between germline ends came to 17 bases. Germline V gene lookup returns CDR1 SQVTM and CDR2 ANQGSEA. This CDR3 is 12 amino acids long.

The chain uses TRBV5-5 and TRBJ2-7; D call uncertain. Trimming took 2 bases from V and 6 from J, leaving 12 bases between them. This CDR3 spans 13 amino acids. Germline assignment: CDR1 SGHKS and CDR2 YYEKEE (reference sequence). The CDR3 DNA sequence: TGTGCCAGCAGCTTAGGCGTCTTGGTCGAGCAGTACTTC. Translation gives CASSLGVLVEQYF.